This TCR beta chain was identified during a study of molecular identifiers for immune sequencing clone quantification. Trimming shortened V by 7 bases and J by 0 bases, and 16 bases separated the two germline ends. The CDR3 contains 16 residues. Per the germline V gene, CDR1 is SGDLS and CDR2 is YYNGEE. Whole-study findings and limits: Over 99% of CMV-specific effector molecules, but under 1% of naive ones, were in clones above 20 copies. Reportedly, one cell's Jurkat TCR RNA was detected within 1,100,000 naive CD8 cells.

Between roughly 18,000 and 1,100,000 sorted cells, with 10%, 30% or 50% RNA, yielded naive CD8 libraries. Naive CD8 T cells were FACS-sorted by CD8+CD4-CCR7+CD45RA+ markers. This clonotype was found many times. The antigen is undetermined. One entry per CDR3 protein, called by TCRdb with MiXCR from the PCR reads. The top ten clones hold roughly 0.89% of a sample with about 89,000 distinct CDR3 sequences, over 15% of them seen once. The chain recombines TRBV9 with TRBJ2-2, with D possibly being TRBD1 or TRBD2 (7 bases each). The clonotype originates from a human donor in good health. Some libraries in this study had Jurkat cell RNA spiked in. The material sequenced was naive CD8+ T cells from blood, with Jurkat cell RNA spiked in. As to subset: FACS-sorted CD8+CD4-CCR7+CD45RA+ naive T cells. The CDR3 coding sequence is TGTGCCAGCTCCCTTGGGAGGGGGCCGAACACCGGGGAGCTGTTTTTT. It specifies CASSLGRGPNTGELFF. The entire variable domain, with the rest obtained from reference TRBV9 and TRBJ2-2, is as follows: DSGVTQTPKHLITATGQRVTLRCSPRSGDLSVYWYQQSLDQGLQFLIQYYNGEERAKGNILERFSAQQFPDLHSELNLSSLELGDSALYFCASSLGRGPNTGELFFGEGSRLTVL.